The 28 T cell receptor beta chains listed next were all sequenced from one sample in a study of cytomegalovirus exposure and HLA in healthy donors. Both 60 Vbeta primers and 13 Jbeta primers went into the PCR. This table comes from immunoSEQ multiplex PCR, and its TCRdb copy is limited to in-frame clones, with some not included. The sample lists under 150,000 clones; less than 85% were seen once. Sequenced sample: PBMCs. These receptors were collected from a woman between 50 and 59 years old in good health and CMV-seropositive.

The rearrangement links TRBV19 to TRBJ2-7; 7 positions agree with TRBD1. CDR1 LNHDA and CDR2 SQIVND come from the germline V gene (reference sequence). After removal of 3 bases from V and 2 bases from J, the junction contained 4 bases not matched to a gene. The CDR3 loop spans 14 amino acids. CDR3 bases: TGTGCCAGTAGTATCCGGGACAGACCCTACGAGCAGTACTTC. This encodes CASSIRDRPYEQYF.

The rearrangement joins TRBV5-4 to TRBJ2-7; tentative D call: TRBD1 (6 bases). The CDR3 has 13 amino acids. Trimming took off 3 bases at V and 0 bases at J, with 7 bases between the two ends. CDR1 is SGHNT and CDR2 is YYREEE in the germline V gene (reference sequence). For the CDR3, the DNA is TGTGCCAGCAGCTCCAGGGGCTCCTACGAGCAGTACTTC. Translating gives CASSSRGSYEQYF.

This clone was picked up a small number of times. The V call is TRBV7-2, the J call TRBJ1-4; unclear D gene. V lost 5 bases, J lost 5 bases, and 3 bases lay in between. The germline CDR1 and CDR2 sequences are SGHTA and FQGNSA. The CDR3 covers 11 residues. CDR3 sequence: CASSENEKLFF. CDR3 bases: TGTGCCAGCAGCGAGAATGAAAAACTGTTTTTT.

Points on this clone: At one of its ends the junction is not consistent with the germline gene, which may arise from a read error. This chain uses TRBV7-9 with TRBJ2-1, with 8 positions matching TRBD2. CDR1 and CDR2 (germline): SEHNR, FQNEAQ (reference sequence). CDR3 length: 16 residues. CDR3 region: CSSSLAVLGGGNEQFF. CDR3 coding DNA: TGTTCCAGCAGCTTGGCCGTCCTGGGCGGGGGGAATGAGCAGTTCTTC.

This clone was observed a single time. The V call is TRBV7-9, the J call TRBJ2-1; unclear D gene. The germline V gene has CDR1 SEHNR and CDR2 FQNEAQ (reference sequence). Trimming pared 1 base from V and 7 bases from J, leaving 5 bases between. The CDR3 loop spans 12 amino acids. Written as DNA, the CDR3 is TGTGCCAGCAGCTTAGACGAGAATGAGCAGTTCTTC. This gives the protein CASSLDENEQFF. The variable domain in full, with the rest retrieved from reference TRBV7-9 and TRBJ2-1, is DTGVSQNPRHKITKRGQNVTFRCDPISEHNRLYWYRQTLGQGPEFLTYFQNEAQLEKSRLLSDRFSAERPKGSFSTLEIQRTEQGDSAMYLCASSLDENEQFFGPGTRLTVL.

The rearrangement uses TRBV18 and TRBJ2-1, with a weak D call TRBD2 (5 bases). Trimming cost V 6 bases and J 0 bases, with 15 bases left between them. From germline, CDR1 is KGHSH and CDR2 LQKENI. CDR3 length: 16 residues. The CDR3 DNA sequence: TGTGCCAGCTCTCCGCTCCGGACTGACTCCTACAATGAGCAGTTCTTC. Its translation: CASSPLRTDSYNEQFF.

This clone showed up just a few times. The chain joins TRBV7-3 to TRBJ1-2, with 9 bases that match TRBD1. From germline, CDR1 is SGHTA and CDR2 FQGTGA. The CDR3 is 13 amino acids. With 5 bases clipped from V and 5 bases from J, the junction kept 3 bases outside the gene matches. The chain's CDR3 is CASSLGQGYGYTF. The CDR3 DNA reads as TGTGCCAGCAGCCTCGGACAGGGGTATGGCTACACCTTC.

The chain employs TRBV7-9 and TRBJ1-1, with D possibly being TRBD1 (5 bases). V was cut by 4 bases and J by 1 base, with 10 bases left in between. The CDR3 contains 14 residues. Germline-derived CDR1 and CDR2 are SEHNR and FQNEAQ (reference sequence). The chain's CDR3 is CASSSRGSNTEAFF. CDR3 nucleotides: TGTGCCAGCAGCTCCCGGGGGTCGAACACTGAAGCTTTCTTT. Supplemented by reference TRBV7-9 and TRBJ1-1, the full variable domain reads DTGVSQNPRHKITKRGQNVTFRCDPISEHNRLYWYRQTLGQGPEFLTYFQNEAQLEKSRLLSDRFSAERPKGSFSTLEIQRTEQGDSAMYLCASSSRGSNTEAFFGQGTRLTVV.

The V and J genes are TRBV9 and TRBJ1-1; 9 bases match TRBD1. V lost 4 bases, J lost 4 bases, and 8 bases stayed unmatched. This CDR3 contains 15 residues. The V gene's germline CDR1 is SGDLS and CDR2 YYNGEE. DNA of the CDR3: TGTGCCAGCAGCTTAAACTACAGGGGGCCCACTGAAGCTTTCTTT. It specifies CASSLNYRGPTEAFF.

The chain uses TRBV7-3 and TRBJ1-1, with D tentatively TRBD1 (6 bases). The CDR3 is 13 residues long. Germline V gene sequence: CDR1 SGHTA, CDR2 FQGTGA. The V and J ends lost 5 bases and 9 bases respectively, with 16 bases between them. The CDR3 reads CASSQNREGQAFF. The CDR3 DNA reads TGTGCCAGCAGCCAAAACAGGGAGGGGCAAGCTTTCTTT.

As to this clone: An end of the junction differs from the germline gene, which may be a read error. The sample holds other DNA sequences that translate to the same CDR3. The rearrangement links TRBV11-2 to TRBJ2-5; D is uncertain. This CDR3 is built from 13 residues. Germline V lookup: CDR1 SGHAT, CDR2 FQNNGV. Here the CDR3 DNA reads TGTGCCAGCAGTTTAGGCGGACAAGAGACCCAGTACTTC. Translated: CASSLGGQETQYF.

This chain uses TRBV7-2 with TRBJ1-2; D unresolved. V was shortened by 1 base and J by 3 bases, with 6 bases between the two germline ends. Germline V gene sequence: CDR1 SGHTA, CDR2 FQGNSA. The CDR3 length is 13 residues. The CDR3 loop is CASSLGGYYGYTF. In DNA, the CDR3 is TGTGCCAGCAGCTTAGGCGGTTACTATGGCTACACCTTC.

The chain recombines TRBV5-8 with TRBJ1-2; a possible D gene is TRBD1 (5 bases). In germline, CDR1 is SGHTS, CDR2 YDEGEE. CDR3 size: 15 residues. Trimming left V 3 bases short and J 4 bases short, with 16 bases between. CDR3 amino acids: CASSSGRGLSYGYTF. The CDR3 coding sequence is TGTGCCAGCAGCTCAGGGCGGGGATTGAGCTATGGCTACACCTTC. The full variable domain, in which reference TRBV5-8 and TRBJ1-2 provide the parts outside the CDR3, is EAGVTQSPTHLIKTRGQQATLRCSPISGHTSVYWYQQALGLGLQFLLWYDEGEERNRGNFPPRFSGRQFPNYSSELNVNALELEDSALYLCASSSGRGLSYGYTFGSGTRLTVV.

Only a few counts were recorded for this clone. The V gene is TRBV27, the J gene TRBJ1-2; 9 nucleotides agree with TRBD1. The CDR3 is 15 residues long. Germline CDR1 MNHEY, CDR2 SMNVEV (reference sequence). J was trimmed by 4 bases and V by 2 bases; bases with no gene match: 5. The DNA of the CDR3 is TGTGCCAGCAGTTTAGCGACAGGGGGGAGCTATGGCTACACCTTC. Translating it yields CASSLATGGSYGYTF.

The chain employs TRBV2 and TRBJ1-2; TRBD1 matches 9 bases. Looked up from germline, CDR1 is SNHLY and CDR2 is FYNNEI. The CDR3 totals 13 residues. V was clipped by 6 bases and J by 5 bases; unmatched bases: 4. This CDR3 reads CASSGDRAYGYTF. CDR3 nucleotides: TGTGCCAGCAGCGGGGACAGGGCGTATGGCTACACCTTC.

This chain joins TRBV30 and TRBJ1-2, with 8 bases that match TRBD1. Germline V gene lookup returns CDR1 GTSNPN and CDR2 SVGIG (reference sequence). This CDR3 region has 17 residues. V lost 3 bases and J lost 2; bases outside the gene matches: 14. The CDR3 is CAWSPPHLRTGNYGYTF. CDR3 coding DNA: TGTGCCTGGAGCCCACCTCACCTTAGGACAGGGAACTATGGCTACACCTTC.

J is TRBJ2-3 and V is TRBV2; 11 bases agree with TRBD2. CDR3 length equals 16 residues. CDR1 SNHLY and CDR2 FYNNEI come from the germline V gene. Germline trimming cut 5 bases from V and 9 bases from J; bases unmatched to any gene: 13. CDR3 residues: CASSPGTSGPRRTQYF. DNA for the CDR3: TGTGCCAGCAGTCCTGGGACTAGCGGTCCCAGGAGGACGCAGTATTTT.

This rearrangement joins TRBV19 to TRBJ2-1; 8 positions agree with TRBD2. Unmatched junction bases numbered 5, after V lost 4 bases and J lost 3 bases. The germline V gene encodes CDR1 LNHDA and CDR2 SQIVND (reference sequence). There are 15 residues in the CDR3. The DNA of the CDR3 is TGTGCCAGTAGTAGAGCGGGGGTCGACTACAATGAGCAGTTCTTC. Translated, it gives CASSRAGVDYNEQFF. The full variable domain, in which reference TRBV19 and TRBJ2-1 provide the parts outside the CDR3, is DGGITQSPKYLFRKEGQNVTLSCEQNLNHDAMYWYRQDPGQGLRLIYYSQIVNDFQKGDIAEGYSVSREKKESFPLTVTSAQKNPTAFYLCASSRAGVDYNEQFFGPGTRLTVL.

The chain is built from TRBV28 and TRBJ2-5; the match to TRBD1 covers 10 bases. The CDR3 totals 13 residues. The trim removed 6 bases at V and 5 bases at J, leaving 3 bases unmatched. Germline V CDR1 and CDR2: MDHEN, SYDVKM. The CDR3, as DNA: TGTGCCAGCAGAAGGACAGGGGGTGAGACCCAGTACTTC. It encodes CASRRTGGETQYF.

The rearrangement uses TRBV6-1 and TRBJ1-3; D gene ambiguous. The CDR3 runs to 15 residues. Germline-derived CDR1 and CDR2 are MNHNS and SASEGT. Trimming took off 5 bases at V and 4 bases at J, with 15 bases between the two ends. CDR3 nucleotide sequence: TGTGCCAGCAGTCTCCTATCAATATACGGAAACACCATATATTTT. Translation: CASSLLSIYGNTIYF.

The V and J genes are TRBV30 and TRBJ1-2; TRBD1 aligns across 8 bases. With 1 base clipped from V and 1 base from J, the junction kept 5 bases outside the gene matches. The CDR3 is made up of 15 amino acids. Germline values: CDR1 GTSNPN, CDR2 SVGIG (reference sequence). This CDR3 reads CAWSAIGQGNYGYTF. For the CDR3, the DNA is TGTGCCTGGAGTGCGATCGGACAGGGTAACTATGGCTACACCTTC.

This chain's CDR3 is CASTYRGDTDTQYF. The CDR3 DNA follows: TGTGCCAGCACCTACAGGGGTGACACAGATACGCAGTATTTT. The V gene is TRBV6-1, the J gene TRBJ2-3; 7 positions match TRBD1. The CDR3 has 14 amino acids. J lost 2 bases, V lost 7 bases, and 6 bases had no gene match. Germline V lookup: CDR1 MNHNS, CDR2 SASEGT.

V gene TRBV7-8 combines with J gene TRBJ1-2, with 7 bases matching TRBD1. CDR1 SGHVS and CDR2 FQNEAQ come from the germline V gene. The trim removed 1 base at V and 0 bases at J, leaving 2 bases unmatched. The CDR3 runs to 15 residues. DNA of the CDR3: TGTGCCAGCAGCTTAGGGCAGGGGGCTAACTATGGCTACACCTTC. It yields the protein CASSLGQGANYGYTF.

The V call is TRBV5-1, the J call TRBJ2-2; 7 positions agree with TRBD1. With 0 bases clipped from V and 4 bases from J, the junction kept 6 bases outside the gene matches. The CDR3 covers 16 residues. From germline, CDR1 is SGHRS and CDR2 YFSETQ. The CDR3 here is CASSLVRGQTTGELFF. CDR3 nucleotides: TGCGCCAGCAGCTTGGTGAGGGGGCAGACCACCGGGGAGCTGTTTTTT.

The V call is TRBV28, the J call TRBJ1-6; D unclear. Germline V gene sequence: CDR1 MDHEN, CDR2 SYDVKM. The CDR3 spans 15 residues. Trimming pared 6 bases from V and 9 bases from J, leaving 18 bases between. CDR3 bases: TGTGCCAGCAGACCCGGCCAAGAGGAAAGTTCACCCCTCCACTTT. It codes for CASRPGQEESSPLHF.

The chain recombines TRBV28 with TRBJ2-1, with 10 nucleotides matching TRBD2. The germline V gene encodes CDR1 MDHEN and CDR2 SYDVKM. This CDR3 region has 14 residues. With 5 bases clipped from V and 7 bases from J, the junction kept 5 bases outside the gene matches. The CDR3 bases are TGTGCCAGCAGTAGCGGGGGGGCCAAGAATGAGCAGTTCTTC. It codes for CASSSGGAKNEQFF.

This chain uses TRBV7-8 with TRBJ2-3; 10 bases align to TRBD1. The J segment lost 6 bases and the V segment lost 1 base, leaving 7 bases of the junction unmatched. The CDR3 runs to 16 residues. Germline-derived CDR1 and CDR2 are SGHVS and FQNEAQ. CDR3 region: CASSLGGQGVIDTQYF. CDR3 nucleotide sequence: TGTGCCAGCAGCTTAGGTGGACAGGGGGTGATCGATACGCAGTATTTT.

The chain links TRBV6-5 to TRBJ1-3; 7 bases fit TRBD1. The germline gives CDR1 MNHEY, CDR2 SVGAGI. V lost 5 bases to trimming and J lost 3 bases; unmatched junction nucleotides: 7. This CDR3 contains 15 residues. The CDR3 DNA reads TGTGCCAGCAGTCCCCTCCGACAGGGTGGAAACACCATATATTTT. The encoded protein is CASSPLRQGGNTIYF.